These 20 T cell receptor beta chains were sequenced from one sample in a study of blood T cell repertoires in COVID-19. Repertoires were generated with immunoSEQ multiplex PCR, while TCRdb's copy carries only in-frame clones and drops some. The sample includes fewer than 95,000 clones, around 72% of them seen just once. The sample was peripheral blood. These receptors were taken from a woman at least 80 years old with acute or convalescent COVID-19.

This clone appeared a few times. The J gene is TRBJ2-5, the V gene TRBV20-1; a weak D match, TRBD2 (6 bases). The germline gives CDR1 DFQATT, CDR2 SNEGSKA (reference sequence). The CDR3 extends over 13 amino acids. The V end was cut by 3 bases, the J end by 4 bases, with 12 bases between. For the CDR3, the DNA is TGCAGTGCTAGTAGCGGAGACGGAGAGACCCAGTACTTC. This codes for CSASSGDGETQYF.

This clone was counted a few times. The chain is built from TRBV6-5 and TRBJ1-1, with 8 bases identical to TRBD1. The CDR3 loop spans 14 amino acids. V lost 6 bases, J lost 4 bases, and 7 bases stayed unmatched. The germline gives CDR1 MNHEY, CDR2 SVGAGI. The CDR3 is CASRRDRMTTEAFF. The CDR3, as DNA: TGTGCCAGCAGGCGGGACAGGATGACCACTGAAGCTTTCTTT.

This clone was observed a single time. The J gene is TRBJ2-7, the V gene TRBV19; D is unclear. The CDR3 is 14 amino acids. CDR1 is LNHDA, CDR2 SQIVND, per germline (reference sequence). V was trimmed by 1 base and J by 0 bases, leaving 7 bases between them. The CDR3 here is CASSIAVSSYEQYF. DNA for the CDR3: TGTGCCAGTAGTATAGCCGTTAGCTCCTACGAGCAGTACTTC.

CDR3 coding DNA: TGTGCCTGGGCTGCGGGGGTATACGAAAAACTGTTTTTT. Translating it yields CAWAAGVYEKLFF. This chain connects TRBV30 to TRBJ1-4; possible D gene TRBD1, 5 bases. The CDR3 totals 13 residues. Germline V gene lookup returns CDR1 GTSNPN and CDR2 SVGIG (reference sequence). V lost 5 bases to trimming and J lost 8 bases, with 15 bases between them.

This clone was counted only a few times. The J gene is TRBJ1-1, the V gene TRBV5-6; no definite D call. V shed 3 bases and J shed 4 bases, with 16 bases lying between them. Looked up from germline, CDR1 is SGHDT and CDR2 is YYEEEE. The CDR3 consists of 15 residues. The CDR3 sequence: CASSSLSHTITEAFF. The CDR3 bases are TGTGCCAGCAGCTCCCTAAGTCACACTATCACTGAAGCTTTCTTT.

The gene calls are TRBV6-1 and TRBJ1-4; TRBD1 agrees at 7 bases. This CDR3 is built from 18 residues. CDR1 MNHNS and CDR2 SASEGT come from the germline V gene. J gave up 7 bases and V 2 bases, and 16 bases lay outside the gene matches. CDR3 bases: TGTGCCAGCAGTGAATTGGTGACAGGGATGAGCGGCGGTGAAAAACTGTTTTTT. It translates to CASSELVTGMSGGEKLFF.

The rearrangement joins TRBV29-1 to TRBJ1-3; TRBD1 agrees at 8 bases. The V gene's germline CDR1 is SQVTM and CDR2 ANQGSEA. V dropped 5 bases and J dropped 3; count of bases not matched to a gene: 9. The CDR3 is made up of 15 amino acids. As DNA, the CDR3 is TGCAGCGTTAGCGGACAGGGAGGTTTTGGAAACACCATATATTTT. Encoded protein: CSVSGQGGFGNTIYF.

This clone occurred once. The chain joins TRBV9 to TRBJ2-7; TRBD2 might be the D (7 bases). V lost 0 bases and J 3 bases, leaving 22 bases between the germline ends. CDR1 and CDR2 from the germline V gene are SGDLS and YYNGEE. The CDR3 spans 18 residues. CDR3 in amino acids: CASSVGGGGAGANYEQYF. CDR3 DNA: TGTGCCAGCAGCGTAGGTGGAGGGGGGGCAGGTGCAAACTACGAGCAGTACTTC.

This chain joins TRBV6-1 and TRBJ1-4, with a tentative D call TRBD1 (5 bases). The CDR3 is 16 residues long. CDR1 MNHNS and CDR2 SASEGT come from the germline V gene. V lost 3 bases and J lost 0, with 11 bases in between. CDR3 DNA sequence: TGTGCCAGCAGTGATCCAGGGCTTGCAACTAATGAAAAACTGTTTTTT. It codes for CASSDPGLATNEKLFF.

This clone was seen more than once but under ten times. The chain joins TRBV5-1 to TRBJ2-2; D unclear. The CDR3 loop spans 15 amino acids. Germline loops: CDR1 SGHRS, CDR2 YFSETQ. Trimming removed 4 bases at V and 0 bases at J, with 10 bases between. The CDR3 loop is CASSPRLTNTGELFF. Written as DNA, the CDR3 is TGCGCCAGCAGCCCCAGACTTACGAACACCGGGGAGCTGTTTTTT.

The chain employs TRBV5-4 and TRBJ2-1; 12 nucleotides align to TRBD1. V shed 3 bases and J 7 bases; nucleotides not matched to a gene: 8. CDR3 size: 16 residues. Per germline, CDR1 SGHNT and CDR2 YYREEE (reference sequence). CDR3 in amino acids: CASSSGRDRGLNEQFF. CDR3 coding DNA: TGTGCCAGCAGCTCTGGTCGGGACAGGGGGCTTAATGAGCAGTTCTTC.

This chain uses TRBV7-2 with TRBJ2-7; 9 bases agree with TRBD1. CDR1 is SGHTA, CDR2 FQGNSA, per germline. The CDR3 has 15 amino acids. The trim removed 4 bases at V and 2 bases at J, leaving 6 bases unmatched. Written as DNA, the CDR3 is TGTGCCAGCAGCTACTCCGGGACAGGGACCTACGAGCAGTACTTC. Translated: CASSYSGTGTYEQYF. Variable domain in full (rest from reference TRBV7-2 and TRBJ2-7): GAGVSQSPSNKVTEKGKDVELRCDPISGHTALYWYRQSLGQGLEFLIYFQGNSAPDKSGLPSDRFSAERTGGSVSTLTIQRTQQEDSAVYLCASSYSGTGTYEQYFGPGTRLTVT.

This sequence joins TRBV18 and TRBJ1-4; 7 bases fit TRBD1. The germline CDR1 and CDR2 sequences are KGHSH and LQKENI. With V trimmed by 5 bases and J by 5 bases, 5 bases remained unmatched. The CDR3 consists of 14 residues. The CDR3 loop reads CASSGTASNEKLFF. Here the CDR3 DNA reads TGTGCCAGCTCAGGGACAGCCTCCAATGAAAAACTGTTTTTT.

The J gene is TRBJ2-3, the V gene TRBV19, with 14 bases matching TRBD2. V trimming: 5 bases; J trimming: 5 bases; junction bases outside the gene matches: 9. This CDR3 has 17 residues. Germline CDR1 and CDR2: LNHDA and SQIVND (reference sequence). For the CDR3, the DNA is TGTGCCAGTAGTTCCAGGACTAGCGGGGGGACAGGAGATACGCAGTATTTT. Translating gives CASSSRTSGGTGDTQYF.

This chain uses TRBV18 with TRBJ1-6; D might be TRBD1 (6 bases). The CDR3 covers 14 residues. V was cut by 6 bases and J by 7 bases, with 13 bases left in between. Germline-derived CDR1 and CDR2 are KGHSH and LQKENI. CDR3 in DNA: TGTGCCAGCTCCCAGGGCAGGGGCAATTCACCCCTCCACTTT. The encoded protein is CASSQGRGNSPLHF.

Written as DNA, the CDR3 is TGTGCCAGCAGCTTAGATCCATGTCGCTCTTGCGGATATAGCAATCAGCCCCAGCATTTT. Amino acids: CASSLDPCRSCGYSNQPQHF. V is TRBV11-3 and J is TRBJ1-5; D not certain. V lost 0 bases and J 0 bases, leaving 21 bases between the germline ends. This CDR3 comprises 20 residues. Germline values: CDR1 SGHNT, CDR2 YENEEA.

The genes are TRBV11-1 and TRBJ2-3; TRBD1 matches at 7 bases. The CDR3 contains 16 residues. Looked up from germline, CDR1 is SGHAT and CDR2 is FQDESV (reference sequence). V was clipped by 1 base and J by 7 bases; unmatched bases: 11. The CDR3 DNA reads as TGTGCCAGCAGCTTAGTGGATAGGACAGGAGTCCATACGCAGTATTTT. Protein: CASSLVDRTGVHTQYF.

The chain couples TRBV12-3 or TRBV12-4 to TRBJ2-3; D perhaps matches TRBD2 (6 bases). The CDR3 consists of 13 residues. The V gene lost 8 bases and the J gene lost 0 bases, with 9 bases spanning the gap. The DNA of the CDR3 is TGTGCCAGCCGGGGGAGGAGCACAGATACGCAGTATTTT. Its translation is CASRGRSTDTQYF.

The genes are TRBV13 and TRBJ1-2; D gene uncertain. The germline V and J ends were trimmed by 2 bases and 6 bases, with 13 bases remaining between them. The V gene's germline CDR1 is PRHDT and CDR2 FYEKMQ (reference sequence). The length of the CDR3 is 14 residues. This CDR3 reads CASSLYQAGNGYTF. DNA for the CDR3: TGTGCCAGCAGCTTATATCAGGCTGGAAATGGCTACACCTTC.

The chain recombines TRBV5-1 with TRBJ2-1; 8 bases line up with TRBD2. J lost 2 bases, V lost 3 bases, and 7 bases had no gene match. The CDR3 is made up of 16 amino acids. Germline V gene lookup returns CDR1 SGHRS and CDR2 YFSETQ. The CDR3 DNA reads TGCGCCAGCAGCTCAAATAGCGGGGCGGCCTACAATGAGCAGTTCTTC. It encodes CASSSNSGAAYNEQFF.